A selection of T cell receptor beta chains follows, all from one sample in a study of Ad26.COV2.S vaccination and SARS-CoV-2 variants. Sequencing was performed with immunoSEQ multiplex PCR; in TCRdb, only in-frame clones are kept and a portion is missing. The sample has approximately 350,000 clones, about nine tenths seen once; the top ten hold around 3.6%. Source: peripheral blood, taken in a trial of Ad26.COV2.S vaccine versus placebo. All receptors come from a person aged 18-60 years who received the Ad26.COV2.S COVID-19 vaccine or a placebo. Both conserved end residues are part of each CDR3. D genes are given only for firm matches. Clone size is stated in some rows and not others, as once, few, many or a class when expanded.

clone_size	v_call	j_call	d_call	cdr3_aa	cdr3_nt
few	TRBV27	TRBJ2-7	.	CASSKDRASYEQYF	TGTGCCAGCAGTAAGGACAGAGCCTCCTACGAGCAGTACTTC
few	TRBV6-5	TRBJ1-1	.	CAAGDIGRLEAEAFF	TGTGCCGCCGGGGATATAGGGAGATTAGAGGCTGAAGCTTTCTTT
.	TRBV7-9	TRBJ2-5	.	CASSLKVLETQYF	TGTGCCAGCAGCTTGAAGGTGTTAGAGACCCAGTACTTC
.	TRBV6-5	TRBJ1-3	.	CASGRGRRSGNTIYF	TGTGCCAGCGGCCGAGGGAGGAGGTCTGGAAACACCATATATTTT
.	TRBV7-2	TRBJ2-1	.	CASSLGGTEGVRLYFF	TGTGCCAGCAGCTTAGGCGGGACCGAAGGGGTACGCTTATATTTCTTC
.	TRBV27	TRBJ2-3	TRBD2	CASSLRSSGGWADTQYF	TGTGCCAGCAGTTTGCGGTCTAGCGGGGGTTGGGCGGATACGCAGTATTTT
few	TRBV3-1/TRBV3-2	TRBJ1-3	TRBD1	CASSQARGSGNTIYF	TGTGCCAGCAGCCAAGCCAGGGGGTCCGGAAACACCATATATTTT
.	TRBV3-1/TRBV3-2	TRBJ1-2	.	CASSQFSIWGYTF	TGTGCCAGCAGCCAATTTAGCATCTGGGGCTACACCTTC
.	TRBV10-1	TRBJ1-1	.	CASSTQNTEAFF	TGCGCCAGCAGTACTCAGAACACTGAAGCTTTCTTT
.	TRBV7-6	TRBJ2-7	.	CASSLEEERTYEQYF	TGTGCCAGCAGCTTAGAAGAGGAACGAACCTACGAGCAGTACTTC
few	TRBV2	TRBJ2-5	TRBD2	CASSDLRLAGKETQYF	TGTGCCAGCAGTGACCTCAGGCTAGCGGGGAAAGAGACCCAGTACTTC
once	TRBV6-2/TRBV6-3	TRBJ1-6	.	CASSYRQGPYNSPLHF	TGTGCCAGCAGTTACCGGCAGGGCCCTTATAATTCACCCCTCCACTTT
.	TRBV30	TRBJ2-5	.	CAWSVGSSSEETQYF	TGTGCCTGGAGTGTAGGTTCTAGCTCCGAAGAGACCCAGTACTTC
.	TRBV27	TRBJ2-2	TRBD2	CASSLWEGAGELFF	TGTGCCAGCAGTCTTTGGGAGGGAGCCGGGGAGCTGTTTTTT
few	TRBV5-1	TRBJ2-7	.	CASSFGAETYEQYF	TGCGCCAGCAGCTTCGGGGCAGAAACTTACGAGCAGTACTTC
.	TRBV13	TRBJ1-5	TRBD1	CASSQRRQGNQPQHF	TGTGCCAGCAGCCAGAGAAGACAGGGAAATCAGCCCCAGCATTTT
.	TRBV5-1	TRBJ2-2	.	CASSLGGGANTGELFF	TGCGCCAGCAGCTTGGGGGGGGGCGCAAACACCGGGGAGCTGTTTTTT
once	TRBV9	TRBJ1-2	.	CASSATGTNYGYTF	TGTGCCAGCAGCGCCACCGGGACCAACTATGGCTACACCTTC
.	TRBV7-8	TRBJ1-2	TRBD1	CASSLGQGFDGYTF	TGTGCCAGCAGCTTAGGACAGGGCTTTGACGGCTACACCTTC
.	TRBV6-6	TRBJ2-3	.	CASSGGMEVTQYF	TGTGCCAGCAGTGGGGGGATGGAGGTTACGCAGTATTTT
.	TRBV7-2	TRBJ1-1	.	CASSPVNTEAFF	TGTGCCAGCAGCCCCGTGAACACTGAAGCTTTCTTT
.	TRBV5-1	TRBJ2-7	TRBD2	CASSSLAGTSYEQYF	TGCGCCAGCAGCTCACTAGCGGGGACCTCCTACGAGCAGTACTTC
.	TRBV5-6	TRBJ1-2	.	CASSRAVGYTF	TGTGCCAGCAGCCGGGCCGTTGGCTACACCTTC
.	TRBV20-1	TRBJ1-5	.	CSASNGNQPQHF	TGCAGTGCTAGTAACGGCAATCAGCCCCAGCATTTT
.	TRBV30	TRBJ1-2	.	CARWRRDGSNYGYTF	TGTGCCAGGTGGAGGCGGGACGGCTCTAACTATGGCTACACCTTC
.	TRBV6-5	TRBJ2-7	.	CASTQATGRLYEQYF	TGTGCCAGTACCCAGGCCACGGGGAGGTTGTACGAGCAGTACTTC
.	TRBV6-4	TRBJ2-7	.	CASGGTATYEQYF	TGTGCCAGCGGTGGGACGGCTACCTACGAGCAGTACTTC
.	TRBV25-1	TRBJ1-4	.	CASSASTGFNEKLFF	TGTGCCAGCAGTGCCTCAACAGGGTTTAATGAAAAACTGTTTTTT
.	TRBV5-3	TRBJ1-1	.	CASPYGAQKYTEAFF	TGTGCCTCACCCTATGGGGCCCAGAAATACACTGAAGCTTTCTTT
.	TRBV5-4	TRBJ2-5	.	CASSLAGTQETQYF	TGTGCCAGCAGCTTGGCAGGGACACAAGAGACCCAGTACTTC
.	TRBV6-6	TRBJ1-4	.	CASSYFSDEKLFF	TGTGCCAGCAGTTATTTCTCCGATGAAAAACTGTTTTTT
.	TRBV7-9	TRBJ2-7	.	CASSSLPQGIEQYF	TGTGCCAGCAGCTCCCTACCGCAGGGAATCGAGCAGTACTTC
.	TRBV5-1	TRBJ1-1	TRBD1	CASSDATGRTEAFF	TGCGCCAGCAGCGACGCGACAGGGAGGACTGAAGCTTTCTTT
.	TRBV7-2	TRBJ1-4	.	CASSPVATDLKLFF	TGTGCCAGCAGCCCGGTGGCGACGGATTTAAAACTGTTTTTT
.	TRBV5-1	TRBJ2-2	TRBD1	CASSLPGGNTGELFF	TGCGCCAGCAGCTTGCCAGGGGGGAACACCGGGGAGCTGTTTTTT